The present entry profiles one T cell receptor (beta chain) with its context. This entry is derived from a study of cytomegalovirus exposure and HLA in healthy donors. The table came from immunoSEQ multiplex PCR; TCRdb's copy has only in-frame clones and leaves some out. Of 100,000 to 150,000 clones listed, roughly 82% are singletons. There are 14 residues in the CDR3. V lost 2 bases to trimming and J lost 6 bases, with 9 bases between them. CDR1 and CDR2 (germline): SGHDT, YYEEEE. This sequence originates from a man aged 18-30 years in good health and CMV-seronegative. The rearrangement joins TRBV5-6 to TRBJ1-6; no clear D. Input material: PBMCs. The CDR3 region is CASSLGPGNSPLHF. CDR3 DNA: TGTGCCAGCAGCTTAGGTCCAGGTAATTCACCCCTCCACTTT. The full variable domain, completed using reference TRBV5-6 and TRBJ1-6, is DAGVTQSPTHLIKTRGQQVTLRCSPKSGHDTVSWYQQALGQGPQFIFQYYEEEERQRGNFPDRFSGHQFPNYSSELNVNALLLGDSALYLCASSLGPGNSPLHFGNGTRLTVT.